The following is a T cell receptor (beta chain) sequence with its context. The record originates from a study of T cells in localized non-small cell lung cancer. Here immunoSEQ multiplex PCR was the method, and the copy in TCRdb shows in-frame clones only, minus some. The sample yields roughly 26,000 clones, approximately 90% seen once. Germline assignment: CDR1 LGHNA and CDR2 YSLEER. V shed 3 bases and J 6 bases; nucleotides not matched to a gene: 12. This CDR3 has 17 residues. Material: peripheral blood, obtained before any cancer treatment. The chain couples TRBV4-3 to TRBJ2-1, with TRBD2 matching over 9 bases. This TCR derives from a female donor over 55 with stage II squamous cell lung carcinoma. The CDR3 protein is CASSHLPASGELNEQFF. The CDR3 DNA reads TGCGCCAGCAGCCATCTCCCAGCTAGCGGGGAGCTCAATGAGCAGTTCTTC.